The sequence of this TCR beta chain was determined in a study of blood T cell repertoires in COVID-19. Study-wide context: The study drew acute and convalescent COVID-19 samples from the United States, Italy and Spain. In each case, the material was cDNA or gDNA derived from T cells, B-cell-depleted T cells, or PBMCs.

Germline V lookup: CDR1 SGHRS, CDR2 YFSETQ. The junction had 8 bases not matched to a gene; V was cut back by 0 bases and J by 8 bases. The CDR3 consists of 15 residues. The authors' processing: Scientists estimated how many nucleated cells there were by amplifying reference gene primers. Profiling relied on immunoSEQ multiplex PCR, and the TCRdb table lists in-frame clones only, not all of them. V and J calls plus clone size are reproduced from that table; the DNA served to infer D and trimming. This table holds fewer than 80,000 clones, roughly 89% found once. This clonotype was sampled from a woman aged 45-59 years with active COVID-19. The rearrangement links TRBV5-1 to TRBJ2-1; TRBD2 matches at 7 bases. Sequences were obtained from peripheral blood. The CDR3 DNA reads TGCGCCAGCAGCTTGGGAGCGGGACTACAGTATGAGCAGTTCTTC. Its protein is CASSLGAGLQYEQFF.